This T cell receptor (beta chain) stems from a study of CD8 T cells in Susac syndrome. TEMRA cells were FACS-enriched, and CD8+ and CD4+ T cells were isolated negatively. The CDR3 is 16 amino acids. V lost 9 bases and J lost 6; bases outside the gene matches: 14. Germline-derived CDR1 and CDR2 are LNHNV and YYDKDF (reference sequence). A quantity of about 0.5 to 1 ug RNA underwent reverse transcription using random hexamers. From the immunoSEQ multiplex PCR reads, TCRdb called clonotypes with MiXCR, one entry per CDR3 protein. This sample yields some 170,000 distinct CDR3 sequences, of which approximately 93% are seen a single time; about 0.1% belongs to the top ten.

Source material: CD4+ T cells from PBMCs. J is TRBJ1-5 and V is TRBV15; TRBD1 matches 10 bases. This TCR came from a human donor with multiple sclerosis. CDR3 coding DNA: TGTGCCACTGATTCCTCTGATGGGACAGGGGTTCAGCCCCAGCATTTT. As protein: CATDSSDGTGVQPQHF. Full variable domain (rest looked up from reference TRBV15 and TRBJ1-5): DAMVIQNPRYQVTQFGKPVTLSCSQTLNHNVMYWYQQKSSQAPKLLFHYYDKDFNNEADTPDNFQSRRPNTSFCFLDIRSPGLGDTAMYLCATDSSDGTGVQPQHFGDGTRLSIL.